What follows are 32 T cell receptor beta chains derived from one specimen sequenced in a study of cytomegalovirus exposure and HLA in healthy donors. Primers: 60 Vbeta forward and 13 Jbeta reverse. Measured with immunoSEQ multiplex PCR; TCRdb has only the in-frame clones, and not every one. The sample lists 150,000 to 200,000 clones, around 68% occurring once. The material sequenced was PBMCs. Receptors were obtained from a girl aged 10 to 17 in good health and CMV-seronegative.

This rearrangement joins TRBV7-3 to TRBJ1-1; no definite D call. The CDR3 has 14 amino acids. Trimming removed 3 bases from V and 2 bases from J, with 10 bases in between. Germline V gives CDR1 SGHTA, CDR2 FQGTGA. The CDR3 here is CASSLGRSNTEAFF. The CDR3 coding sequence is TGTGCCAGCAGCTTGGGTAGGAGTAACACTGAAGCTTTCTTT.

The chain combines TRBV18 with TRBJ1-1; D is perhaps TRBD1 (6 bases). Trimming took off 5 bases at V and 0 bases at J, with 13 bases between the two ends. The CDR3 covers 15 residues. Germline V gene lookup returns CDR1 KGHSH and CDR2 LQKENI. The CDR3 sequence is CASSSVGGLNTEAFF. The CDR3 nucleotides are TGTGCCAGCTCATCAGTAGGGGGTCTGAACACTGAAGCTTTCTTT.

J is TRBJ1-3 and V is TRBV7-8; D unresolved. V shed 2 bases and J shed 3 bases, with 14 bases lying between them. Germline V gene data show CDR1 as SGHVS and CDR2 as FQNEAQ. This CDR3 is 16 amino acids long. CDR3 region: CASSLWAKNSGNTIYF. The CDR3 bases are TGTGCCAGCAGCTTATGGGCCAAGAACAGTGGAAACACCATATATTTT.

In this sample, this clone turned up a few times. This chain joins TRBV2 and TRBJ1-5; D is unclear. The germline gives CDR1 SNHLY, CDR2 FYNNEI. V lost 7 bases and J lost 7, with 17 bases in between. The CDR3 length is 14 residues. This CDR3 is CASMTGSHDQPQHF. As DNA, the CDR3 is TGTGCCAGCATGACGGGGAGTCACGACCAGCCCCAGCATTTT.

The chain joins TRBV2 to TRBJ2-7; possibly TRBD2 for D (6 bases). V was pared by 11 bases and J by 3 bases, with 17 bases between. The length of the CDR3 is 13 residues. Per germline, CDR1 SNHLY and CDR2 FYNNEI. CDR3 DNA sequence: TGTGCCGGTCGTGGAGGGTCCCACTACGAGCAGTACTTC. Residues: CAGRGGSHYEQYF. Filled out from reference TRBV2 and TRBJ2-7, the complete variable domain reads EPEVTQTPSHQVTQMGQEVILRCVPISNHLYFYWYRQILGQKVEFLVSFYNNEISEKSEIFDDQFSVERPDGSNFTLKIRSTKLEDSAMYFCAGRGGSHYEQYFGPGTRLTVT.

There are a few counts of this clone. The chain links TRBV7-9 to TRBJ2-5, with a possible D match to TRBD2 (5 bases). This CDR3 has 14 residues. The V gene's germline CDR1 is SEHNR and CDR2 FQNEAQ (reference sequence). Trimming took 2 bases from V and 5 from J, leaving 12 bases between them. The CDR3 region has the DNA TGTGCCAGCAGCTTATTAGAGTGGAGGGAGACCCAGTACTTC. Translating it yields CASSLLEWRETQYF.

The rearrangement joins TRBV6-5 to TRBJ1-1; 8 bases line up with TRBD1. Germline trimming cut 5 bases from V and 7 bases from J; bases unmatched to any gene: 6. CDR1 and CDR2 from the germline V gene are MNHEY and SVGAGI. The CDR3 is 13 amino acids. The CDR3 is CASSPGQGGEAFF. Here the CDR3 DNA reads TGTGCCAGCAGTCCAGGACAGGGTGGTGAAGCTTTCTTT.

V is TRBV11-2 and J is TRBJ1-5; no definite D call. The CDR3 is 16 amino acids. V was shortened by 5 bases and J by 4 bases, with 18 bases between the two germline ends. Germline CDR1 reads SGHAT; CDR2 reads FQNNGV. The CDR3 coding sequence is TGTGCCAGCAGCCCATCCGCTCGGGTTGGAAATCAGCCCCAGCATTTT. Protein sequence: CASSPSARVGNQPQHF.

J is TRBJ2-2 and V is TRBV7-6; D might be TRBD2 (6 bases). This CDR3 comprises 15 residues. Germline assignment: CDR1 SGHVS and CDR2 FNYEAQ. Trimming stripped 5 bases from V and 2 bases from J, with 12 bases between. The CDR3 is CASSPTGVNTGELFF. In DNA, the CDR3 is TGTGCCAGCAGCCCCACGGGGGTCAACACCGGGGAGCTGTTTTTT. The whole variable domain, filled in from reference TRBV7-6 and TRBJ2-2, reads GAGVSQSPRYKVTKRGQDVALRCDPISGHVSLYWYRQALGQGPEFLTYFNYEAQQDKSGLPNDRFSAERPEGSISTLTIQRTEQRDSAMYRCASSPTGVNTGELFFGEGSRLTVL.

V is TRBV14 and J is TRBJ2-5; 13 nucleotides agree with TRBD2. The trim removed 0 bases at V and 10 bases at J, leaving 8 bases unmatched. This CDR3 is 16 amino acids long. The germline V gene encodes CDR1 SGHDN and CDR2 FVKESK. The CDR3 DNA reads as TGTGCCAGCAGCCAAGACTTCGGACTAGCGGGGGTGGACCAGTACTTC. It codes for CASSQDFGLAGVDQYF.

The chain joins TRBV6-1 to TRBJ1-5, with D unclear. This CDR3 spans 15 amino acids. The V gene's germline CDR1 is MNHNS and CDR2 SASEGT. V shed 1 base and J shed 2 bases, with 9 bases lying between them. CDR3 sequence: CASSEGFGGNQPQHF. The CDR3 DNA reads as TGTGCCAGCAGTGAAGGGTTTGGAGGCAATCAGCCCCAGCATTTT.

The chain employs TRBV9 and TRBJ1-6; D perhaps matches TRBD1 (5 bases). The CDR3 contains 16 residues. The V and J ends lost 0 bases and 0 bases respectively, with 7 bases between them. The germline gives CDR1 SGDLS, CDR2 YYNGEE. CDR3 loop: CASSVGGPSYNSPLHF. CDR3 DNA sequence: TGTGCCAGCAGCGTAGGGGGCCCCTCCTATAATTCACCCCTCCACTTT.

CDR3 nucleotide sequence: TGTGCCAGCAGCAAGAGCGGGGGGGCGGCAGATACGCAGTATTTT. Amino acids: CASSKSGGAADTQYF. J is TRBJ2-3 and V is TRBV6-5; 10 bases line up with TRBD2. V was clipped by 6 bases and J by 4 bases; unmatched bases: 7. CDR3 length: 15 residues. Germline V gene sequence: CDR1 MNHEY, CDR2 SVGAGI.

In DNA form, the CDR3 reads TGTGCCAGCAGCCAGGCCGGGGTCTCCTACGAGCAGTACTTC. This translates into CASSQAGVSYEQYF. V usage is TRBV5-6 and J usage is TRBJ2-7, with a possible D match to TRBD2 (5 bases). The CDR3 is 14 residues long. The V gene's germline CDR1 is SGHDT and CDR2 YYEEEE. V was clipped by 4 bases and J by 0 bases, with 11 bases between them.

The chain has TRBV14 and TRBJ1-2, with no clear D. The CDR3 runs 13 residues. Germline V gene sequence: CDR1 SGHDN, CDR2 FVKESK. The V end was cut by 4 bases, the J end by 8 bases, with 14 bases between. The DNA of the CDR3 is TGTGCCAGCAGCCGGAGCGCACTCGGGGGCTACACCTTC. Translation: CASSRSALGGYTF.

The DNA of the CDR3 is TGCAGCGCTAGGCGGGGGGAGACGTCTGGAAACACCATATATTTT. Translated: CSARRGETSGNTIYF. This chain connects TRBV29-1 to TRBJ1-3, with D tentatively TRBD1 (5 bases). This CDR3 has 15 amino acids. Looked up from germline, CDR1 is SQVTM and CDR2 is ANQGSEA. The V and J ends lost 7 bases and 1 base respectively, with 17 bases between them.

This chain links TRBV5-1 with TRBJ2-4; D possibly corresponds to TRBD1 (6 bases). V shed 4 bases and J shed 8 bases, with 16 bases lying between them. The CDR3 consists of 14 residues. CDR1 is SGHRS, CDR2 YFSETQ, per germline. In DNA form, the CDR3 reads TGCGCCAGCAGCGCAGGGGCCGCTCTGGACATTCAGTACTTC. This gives the protein CASSAGAALDIQYF.

This clone was counted only a few times. The chain recombines TRBV7-3 with TRBJ2-3; TRBD1 agrees at 9 bases. This CDR3 spans 14 amino acids. V lost 5 bases to trimming and J lost 4 bases; unmatched junction nucleotides: 4. Germline V gene data show CDR1 as SGHTA and CDR2 as FQGTGA. The CDR3, as DNA: TGTGCCAGCAGCCGTAGACAGGGGGCAGATACGCAGTATTTT. Translated, it gives CASSRRQGADTQYF.

V gene TRBV6-5 combines with J gene TRBJ2-7; perhaps TRBD2 as D (6 bases). The CDR3 is 13 amino acids. The V and J ends lost 4 bases and 5 bases respectively, with 12 bases between them. The germline gives CDR1 MNHEY, CDR2 SVGAGI. The chain's CDR3 is CASSSGGSDEQYF. In nucleotides, the CDR3 is TGTGCCAGCAGTTCAGGAGGGTCCGACGAGCAGTACTTC.

The V gene is TRBV29-1, the J gene TRBJ1-4, with D possibly being TRBD1 (5 bases). Trimming stripped 3 bases from V and 7 bases from J, with 6 bases between. Germline-derived CDR1 and CDR2 are SQVTM and ANQGSEA. This CDR3 region has 11 residues. Written as DNA, the CDR3 is TGCAGCGTTGATAGGGGTGAAAAACTGTTTTTT. Its protein product is CSVDRGEKLFF. The variable domain in full, with the rest retrieved from reference TRBV29-1 and TRBJ1-4, is SAVISQKPSRDICQRGTSLTIQCQVDSQVTMMFWYRQQPGQSLTLIATANQGSEATYESGFVIDKFPISRPNLTFSTLTVSNMSPEDSSIYLCSVDRGEKLFFGSGTQLSVL.

The chain links TRBV6-1 to TRBJ2-7; 9 nucleotides align to TRBD1. Trimming cost V 7 bases and J 2 bases; bases outside gene matches: 9. Germline lookup yields CDR1 MNHNS and CDR2 SASEGT. This CDR3 is 15 amino acids long. The DNA of the CDR3 is TGTGCCAGCAACCTGGGACAGGGATTAACCTACGAGCAGTACTTC. Translating gives CASNLGQGLTYEQYF.

This clone was detected only a few times. The chain recombines TRBV5-1 with TRBJ2-1; D call uncertain. Trimming took off 0 bases at V and 4 bases at J, with 5 bases between the two ends. This CDR3 has 13 amino acids. The germline V gene encodes CDR1 SGHRS and CDR2 YFSETQ. Here the CDR3 reads CASSLARYNEQFF. The CDR3 region has the DNA TGCGCCAGCAGCTTGGCCCGTTACAATGAGCAGTTCTTC.

The chain combines TRBV6-1 with TRBJ2-7; D may be TRBD2 (6 bases). There are 14 residues in the CDR3. Germline assignment: CDR1 MNHNS and CDR2 SASEGT. V was shortened by 8 bases and J by 4 bases, with 18 bases between the two germline ends. Written as DNA, the CDR3 is TGTGCCAGCTTCGAGAGCGGGTGGGAGTACGAGCAGTACTTC. Translated: CASFESGWEYEQYF.

CDR3 bases: TGTGCCAGTAGGCCTAGGGGGGGACAAGAGACCCAGTACTTC. This encodes CASRPRGGQETQYF. The gene calls are TRBV19 and TRBJ2-5; maybe TRBD2 (7 bases). This CDR3 comprises 14 residues. CDR1 and CDR2 from the germline V gene are LNHDA and SQIVND (reference sequence). The germline V and J ends were trimmed by 6 bases and 2 bases, with 13 bases remaining between them.

This CDR3 is CASSPEGTGNGQPQHF. The CDR3 DNA reads TGTGCCAGCAGCCCGGAAGGGACAGGGAACGGTCAGCCCCAGCATTTT. The chain uses TRBV5-5 and TRBJ1-5, with 9 bases fitting TRBD1. CDR1 is SGHKS, CDR2 YYEKEE, per germline (reference sequence). Losses at the gene ends were 4 bases for V and 6 bases for J; bases not matched to a gene: 11. This CDR3 comprises 16 residues. Drawing the rest from reference TRBV5-5 and TRBJ1-5, the complete variable domain is DAGVTQSPTHLIKTRGQQVTLRCSPISGHKSVSWYQQVLGQGPQFIFQYYEKEERGRGNFPDRFSARQFPNYSSELNVNALLLGDSALYLCASSPEGTGNGQPQHFGDGTRLSIL.

This clone was observed a handful of times. V is TRBV20-1 and J is TRBJ2-2; no clear D. The CDR3 covers 11 residues. Germline loops: CDR1 DFQATT, CDR2 SNEGSKA (reference sequence). The V end was cut by 3 bases, the J end by 6 bases, with 5 bases between. The DNA of the CDR3 is TGCAGTGCTAGCCGAGCCGGGGAGCTGTTTTTT. This gives the protein CSASRAGELFF.

This clone has a handful of counts. The chain links TRBV15 to TRBJ1-1; D remains ambiguous. V was cut by 5 bases and J by 5 bases, with 15 bases left in between. Germline V gene data show CDR1 as LNHNV and CDR2 as YYDKDF (reference sequence). This CDR3 contains 14 residues. The CDR3 loop reads CATSELGRKTEAFF. CDR3 bases: TGTGCCACCAGCGAGCTTGGCAGGAAAACTGAAGCTTTCTTT.

The J gene is TRBJ2-1, the V gene TRBV11-3, with 9 nucleotides matching TRBD2. Trimming removed 5 bases from V and 14 bases from J; junction bases left unmatched: 10. The CDR3 extends over 13 amino acids. Germline values: CDR1 SGHNT, CDR2 YENEEA. CDR3 sequence (DNA): TGTGCCAGCAGCCTCCACTCCGGGACTAGCAAGTTCTTC. Protein: CASSLHSGTSKFF.

The rearrangement joins TRBV2 to TRBJ1-1, with a tentative D call TRBD1 (6 bases). This CDR3 comprises 15 residues. The V gene lost 6 bases and the J gene lost 0 bases, with 14 bases spanning the gap. Germline loops: CDR1 SNHLY, CDR2 FYNNEI. In DNA form, the CDR3 reads TGTGCCAGCAGACAGGGTGCCAGGATGAACACTGAAGCTTTCTTT. Its protein is CASRQGARMNTEAFF.

Comments on this clone: The junction differs from germline at one of its ends, possibly a read error. The rearrangement uses TRBV18 and TRBJ2-7; TRBD2 aligns across 7 bases. Germline V gene lookup returns CDR1 KGHSH and CDR2 LQKENI. CDR3 size: 13 residues. CDR3 DNA: TGTGCCAGCTCAAACCGGGACCAGAGCGGGGTTTGCTTC. Translation gives CASSNRDQSGVCF.

The chain employs TRBV10-3 and TRBJ1-6; a weak D match, TRBD1 (6 bases). Germline-derived CDR1 and CDR2 are ENHRY and SYGVKD. V was shortened by 2 bases and J by 10 bases, with 12 bases between the two germline ends. The CDR3 has 14 residues. The CDR3 nucleotides are TGTGCCATCAGTGAGACAGGGAGCCCATCACCCCTCCACTTT. It codes for CAISETGSPSPLHF.

In its sample, this clone was seen a few times. This sequence joins TRBV6-6 and TRBJ2-3; D uncertain. Per germline, CDR1 MNHNY and CDR2 SVGAGI (reference sequence). The V end lost 7 bases, the J end lost 0 bases, and 17 bases lay between the germline ends. The CDR3 has 16 amino acids. CDR3 in DNA: TGTGCCAGCACCCCACGAAGCCGAGCTAGCACAGATACGCAGTATTTT. It specifies CASTPRSRASTDTQYF.